This entry lists 5 T cell receptor beta chains sequenced from one sample in a study of blood T cell repertoires in COVID-19. The assay was immunoSEQ multiplex PCR, and TCRdb's table has in-frame clones only and misses some. The table records some 270,000 clones, approximately 86% of them present only once. Sequenced material: peripheral blood. These receptors all come from a woman aged 60-70 years who had recovered from COVID-19.

The chain joins TRBV3-1 (or the pseudogene TRBV3-2) to TRBJ2-7; D remains ambiguous. CDR1 LGHDT and CDR2 YNNKEL come from the germline V gene (reference sequence). The CDR3 extends over 11 amino acids. V shed 2 bases and J shed 3 bases, with 2 bases lying between them. The CDR3 nucleotides are TGTGCCAGCAGCCAACTCTACGAGCAGTACTTC. Its translation is CASSQLYEQYF.

The chain has TRBV7-9 and TRBJ1-6; 7 nucleotides line up with TRBD1. The V gene's germline CDR1 is SEHNR and CDR2 FQNEAQ (reference sequence). V gave up 1 base and J gave up 3 bases; unmatched junction bases: 9. This CDR3 is 18 amino acids long. The CDR3 region has the DNA TGTGCCAGCAGCTTAGGACAGGGTGAAGGGGGCTATAATTCACCCCTCCACTTT. It yields the protein CASSLGQGEGGYNSPLHF.

The chain carries TRBV12-3 or TRBV12-4 and TRBJ1-2, with TRBD1 matching over 9 bases. V was clipped by 7 bases and J by 5 bases; unmatched bases: 5. The CDR3 runs to 13 residues. CDR3: CASTKGQGYGYTF. In DNA form, the CDR3 reads TGTGCCAGCACTAAGGGACAGGGTTATGGCTACACCTTC.

This clone was recorded once. The gene calls are TRBV7-2 and TRBJ2-7; TRBD1 matches at 9 bases. CDR1 and CDR2 from the germline V gene are SGHTA and FQGNSA. The CDR3 is 13 residues long. Losses at the gene ends were 4 bases for V and 6 bases for J; bases not matched to a gene: 4. The CDR3 sequence is CASSWTTGGEQYF. CDR3 bases: TGTGCCAGCAGCTGGACGACAGGGGGCGAGCAGTACTTC.

The rearrangement uses TRBV7-2 and TRBJ1-6; D remains unclear. The CDR3 is made up of 15 amino acids. V was trimmed by 1 base and J by 9 bases, leaving 13 bases between them. In germline, CDR1 is SGHTA, CDR2 FQGNSA. CDR3 in DNA: TGTGCCAGCAGCTTAGTTCCCCGTAGTGGTTCACCCCTCCACTTT. It is translated as CASSLVPRSGSPLHF. Based on the CDR3 plus reference TRBV7-2 and TRBJ1-6, the full variable domain is GAGVSQSPSNKVTEKGKDVELRCDPISGHTALYWYRQSLGQGLEFLIYFQGNSAPDKSGLPSDRFSAERTGGSVSTLTIQRTQQEDSAVYLCASSLVPRSGSPLHFGNGTRLTVT.